One and the same sample provided the 19 T cell receptor beta chains below, sequenced in a study of cytomegalovirus exposure and HLA in healthy donors. Only in-frame clones appear in the TCRdb table, and some are missing; sequencing was by immunoSEQ multiplex PCR. Of 150,000 to 200,000 clones detected, roughly nine tenths appear once; the ten largest clones hold 3%. Specimen: PBMCs. All receptors come from a woman aged 18-29 years in good health and CMV-seropositive.

V gene TRBV11-3 combines with J gene TRBJ2-1; TRBD2 agrees at 9 bases. The length of the CDR3 is 15 residues. Germline CDR1 reads SGHNT; CDR2 reads YENEEA. J was trimmed by 10 bases and V by 1 base; bases with no gene match: 8. DNA for the CDR3: TGTGCCAGCAGCTTAGGGATTAGCGGGAGCGGCGAGCAGTTCTTC. This codes for CASSLGISGSGEQFF.

This clone appeared a few times. V is TRBV6-1 and J is TRBJ1-6; D is perhaps TRBD1 (5 bases). Germline V gene data show CDR1 as MNHNS and CDR2 as SASEGT. The CDR3 extends over 17 amino acids. V lost 1 base and J 7 bases, leaving 17 bases between the germline ends. CDR3 protein: CASSEVIPAGKNSPLHF. In DNA form, the CDR3 reads TGTGCCAGCAGTGAAGTAATCCCCGCAGGGAAGAATTCACCCCTCCACTTT.

The chain employs TRBV9 and TRBJ2-7; D perhaps matches TRBD1 (5 bases). The CDR3 length is 13 residues. The germline V gene has CDR1 SGDLS and CDR2 YYNGEE. Between the trimmed V and J ends, which lost 0 bases and 6 bases, there was a span of 10 bases. The CDR3 nucleotides are TGTGCCAGCAGCGTAGGTGGGGCTGGCGAGCAGTACTTC. Residues: CASSVGGAGEQYF.

The J gene is TRBJ2-2, the V gene TRBV6-1; TRBD1 is a possible D gene (6 bases). The length of the CDR3 is 16 residues. Germline V gene lookup returns CDR1 MNHNS and CDR2 SASEGT. Between the trimmed V and J ends, which lost 1 base and 5 bases, there was a span of 14 bases. The CDR3 protein is CASSEVQGTPTGELFF. The CDR3 bases are TGTGCCAGCAGTGAAGTCCAAGGGACACCTACCGGGGAGCTGTTTTTT.

This clone was seen more than once but under ten times. This chain joins TRBV7-3 and TRBJ2-7; 7 bases are a match to TRBD2. Looked up from germline, CDR1 is SGHTA and CDR2 is FQGTGA. Germline trimming cut 5 bases from V and 2 bases from J; bases unmatched to any gene: 15. The CDR3 totals 17 residues. The CDR3 DNA follows: TGTGCCAGCAGCCCCTCCCGTCCAGGGACTAAGGCCTACGAGCAGTACTTC. This sequence encodes CASSPSRPGTKAYEQYF.

The table lists this clone with a count of one. The chain employs TRBV5-4 and TRBJ2-3; TRBD1 might be the D (6 bases). V lost 2 bases to trimming and J lost 9 bases, with 10 bases between them. CDR1 and CDR2 (germline): SGHNT, YYREEE (reference sequence). The CDR3 extends over 12 amino acids. The DNA of the CDR3 is TGTGCCAGCAGCTTCGGTCAGGGGACGCAGTATTTT. This sequence encodes CASSFGQGTQYF.

The chain employs TRBV7-2 and TRBJ2-2; 7 bases map to TRBD2. CDR1 is SGHTA, CDR2 FQGNSA, per germline. V lost 8 bases, J lost 5 bases, and 11 bases stayed unmatched. The CDR3 extends over 15 amino acids. CDR3 sequence reads: CASFPGGRETGELFF. CDR3 in DNA: TGTGCCAGCTTCCCTGGAGGGAGGGAAACCGGGGAGCTGTTTTTT.

The chain is built from TRBV29-1 and TRBJ2-5, with a weak D call TRBD2 (6 bases). V gave up 7 bases and J gave up 5 bases, with 8 bases separating them. Germline V CDR1 and CDR2: SQVTM, ANQGSEA. The CDR3 is 10 residues long. CDR3 protein: CSAAGETQYF. The DNA of the CDR3 is TGCAGCGCCGCGGGGGAGACCCAGTACTTC. Based on the CDR3 plus reference TRBV29-1 and TRBJ2-5, the full variable domain is SAVISQKPSRDICQRGTSLTIQCQVDSQVTMMFWYRQQPGQSLTLIATANQGSEATYESGFVIDKFPISRPNLTFSTLTVSNMSPEDSSIYLCSAAGETQYFGPGTRLLVL.

This chain uses TRBV5-1 with TRBJ1-3; the D is unclear. The germline CDR1 and CDR2 sequences are SGHRS and YFSETQ. The CDR3 runs to 16 residues. Trimming removed 0 bases from V and 2 bases from J, with 12 bases in between. CDR3 sequence (DNA): TGCGCCAGCAGCTTGGGCCCGCGGGAGACTGGAAACACCATATATTTT. Its protein product is CASSLGPRETGNTIYF.

In this sample, this clone turned up once. The chain carries TRBV15 and TRBJ1-3; 9 bases line up with TRBD1. V lost 3 bases, J lost 7 bases, and 13 bases stayed unmatched. Germline V lookup: CDR1 LNHNV, CDR2 YYDKDF (reference sequence). This CDR3 has 17 residues. The DNA of the CDR3 is TGTGCCACCAGCAGCTTTAGGGGGGACAGGGAACGGAACACCATATATTTT. Translation: CATSSFRGDRERNTIYF.

This chain connects TRBV7-9 to TRBJ2-7; TRBD1 matches at 7 bases. V was clipped by 0 bases and J by 5 bases; unmatched bases: 4. Germline loops: CDR1 SEHNR, CDR2 FQNEAQ (reference sequence). CDR3 length equals 14 residues. Here the CDR3 DNA reads TGTGCCAGCAGCTTAGCGGCAGGGGGAAACGAGCAGTACTTC. Translation: CASSLAAGGNEQYF.

This chain joins TRBV7-7 and TRBJ1-4, with 8 nucleotides matching TRBD1. CDR1 is SSHAT and CDR2 is FNYEAQ in the germline V gene (reference sequence). The CDR3 length is 15 residues. Losses at the gene ends were 5 bases for V and 7 bases for J; bases not matched to a gene: 9. Here the CDR3 reads CASSQGQGIGEKLFF. In DNA, the CDR3 is TGTGCCAGCAGCCAAGGACAGGGCATAGGTGAAAAACTGTTTTTT.

This clone appeared a single time. This chain connects TRBV25-1 to TRBJ2-5; a weak D match, TRBD2 (5 bases). The V gene lost 8 bases and the J gene lost 5 bases, with 15 bases spanning the gap. Germline values: CDR1 MGHDK, CDR2 SYGVNS. The CDR3 consists of 13 residues. The CDR3 DNA reads TGTGCCAGCTCCCTCGGAGGTAGGGAGACCCAGTACTTC. It encodes CASSLGGRETQYF.

V and J are TRBV25-1 and TRBJ1-1; 11 bases map to TRBD1. Germline assignment: CDR1 MGHDK and CDR2 SYGVNS. V dropped 5 bases and J dropped 4; count of bases not matched to a gene: 6. The CDR3 is 15 amino acids. In nucleotides, the CDR3 is TGTGCCAGCAGTCCGGACAGGGGGCCTGGCACTGAAGCTTTCTTT. It translates to CASSPDRGPGTEAFF.

The chain recombines TRBV7-2 with TRBJ1-4; D might be TRBD1 (5 bases). This CDR3 is built from 14 residues. Looked up from germline, CDR1 is SGHTA and CDR2 is FQGNSA. The germline V and J ends were trimmed by 5 bases and 2 bases, with 9 bases remaining between them. The CDR3 here is CASSTGGTNEKLFF. CDR3 DNA sequence: TGTGCCAGCAGCACAGGTGGCACTAATGAAAAACTGTTTTTT.

For this clone: At one boundary the junction diverges from the germline segment, which might be a read error. The chain is built from TRBV29-1 and TRBJ1-2; no clear D. The CDR3 covers 13 residues. Germline V gene sequence: CDR1 SQVTM, CDR2 ANQGSEA. The CDR3 reads CSVEDAPKYGYTF. The DNA of the CDR3 is TGCAGCGTTGAAGACGCGCCTAAGTATGGCTACACCTTC.

In this sample, this clone turned up a few times. The chain uses TRBV5-8 and TRBJ2-7, with 7 bases matching TRBD1. V was pared by 2 bases and J by 5 bases, with 1 base of the junction left unmatched. This CDR3 has 12 amino acids. The germline CDR1 and CDR2 sequences are SGHTS and YDEGEE. The CDR3 sequence: CASSFTGDEQYF. The CDR3 DNA reads TGTGCCAGCAGCTTCACAGGGGACGAGCAGTACTTC.

This chain uses TRBV19 with TRBJ2-1, with D unclear. The CDR3 covers 15 residues. Trimming took 1 base from V and 0 from J, leaving 7 bases between them. Germline V gene data show CDR1 as LNHDA and CDR2 as SQIVND (reference sequence). The CDR3 sequence is CASSIVLSSYNEQFF. CDR3 DNA sequence: TGTGCCAGTAGTATAGTCCTGAGCTCCTACAATGAGCAGTTCTTC.

A remark on this clone: This specimen includes other DNA sequences encoding the same CDR3. J is TRBJ2-2 and V is TRBV7-9, with D possibly being TRBD1 (5 bases). The CDR3 runs to 13 residues. Per germline, CDR1 SEHNR and CDR2 FQNEAQ (reference sequence). V was pared by 6 bases and J by 5 bases, with 10 bases between. DNA for the CDR3: TGTGCCAGCAGTTTGCAGGGTACCGGGGAGCTGTTTTTT. It is translated as CASSLQGTGELFF.